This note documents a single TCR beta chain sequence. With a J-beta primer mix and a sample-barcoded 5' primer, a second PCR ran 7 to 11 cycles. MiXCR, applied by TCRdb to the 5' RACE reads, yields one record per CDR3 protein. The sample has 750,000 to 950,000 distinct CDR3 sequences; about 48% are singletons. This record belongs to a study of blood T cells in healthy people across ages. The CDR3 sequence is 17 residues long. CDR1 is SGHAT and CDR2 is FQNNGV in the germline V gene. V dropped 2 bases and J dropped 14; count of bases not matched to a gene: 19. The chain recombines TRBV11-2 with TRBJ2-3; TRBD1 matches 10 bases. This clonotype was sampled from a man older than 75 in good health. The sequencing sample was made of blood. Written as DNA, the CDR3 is TGTGCCAGCAGCTTACGGGGACAGGGGCAGAGTCAAGGATACGCGTATTTT. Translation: CASSLRGQGQSQGYAYF.